This entry lists 5 T cell receptor beta chains sequenced from one sample in a study of CD8 T cells in Susac syndrome. Reverse transcription of roughly 0.5 to 1 ug RNA was carried out with random hexamers. One entry per CDR3 protein results from TCRdb running MiXCR on the immunoSEQ multiplex PCR reads. The sample lists about 200,000 distinct CDR3 sequences, roughly 94% occurring once. Sequenced: CD4+ T cells from PBMCs. These receptor sequences come from a human donor in good health.

This chain uses TRBV3-1 with TRBJ2-7; D assignment may be TRBD1 or TRBD2 (5 bases each). Germline CDR1 reads LGHDT; CDR2 reads YNNKEL (reference sequence). V lost 1 base, J lost 2 bases, and 12 bases lay in between. The CDR3 sequence is 15 residues long. CDR3 residues: CASSQGGQGTYEQYV. As DNA, the CDR3 is TGTGCCAGCAGCCAAGGAGGGCAGGGCACCTACGAGCAGTACGTC.

This chain connects TRBV29-1 to TRBJ1-2, with a tentative D call TRBD1 (6 bases). V was trimmed by 7 bases and J by 6 bases, leaving 18 bases between them. Germline lookup yields CDR1 SQVTM and CDR2 ANQGSEA. The CDR3 has 13 amino acids. In DNA form, the CDR3 reads TGCAGCGCAGAGGGGGGGGCCGAAGATGGCTACACCTTC. Residues: CSAEGGAEDGYTF.

CDR3 coding DNA: TGTGCCAGCAGCTTCAACAGGGTTGCGCAGTATTTT. It encodes CASSFNRVAQYF. The chain couples TRBV2 to TRBJ2-3; a possible D gene is TRBD1 (6 bases). V gave up 6 bases and J gave up 10 bases, with 14 bases separating them. Germline V lookup: CDR1 SNHLY, CDR2 FYNNEI. CDR3 length: 12 residues.

CDR3 DNA: TGCAGTGGCTCTTCGGGGTGGACTGAAGCTTTCTTT. This sequence encodes CSGSSGWTEAFF. This chain connects TRBV20-1 to TRBJ1-1; no definite D call. The V end was cut by 7 bases, the J end by 5 bases, with 14 bases between. CDR3 length: 12 amino acids. Germline CDR1 and CDR2: DFQATT and SNEGSKA (reference sequence).

This chain connects TRBV18 to TRBJ1-1; 7 bases map to TRBD1. J gave up 5 bases and V 2 bases, and 8 bases lay outside the gene matches. CDR1 KGHSH and CDR2 LQKENI come from the germline V gene. The CDR3 consists of 15 residues. The CDR3 DNA reads TGTGCCAGCTCACCAGAACAGGGGAGAGGGACTGAAGCTTTCTTT. It encodes CASSPEQGRGTEAFF.